This TCR beta chain was documented in a study of blood T cells in healthy people across ages. Study details: About one barcoded beta molecule was captured per two T cells (by template switching). Whole-study results and caveats: CMV status of donors was not determined, possibly confounding expanded clonotype changes. The lack of PBMC sorting stopped any conclusive naive versus antigen-experienced comparison.

Sample-barcoded 5' priming and a J-beta primer mix drove a second PCR of roughly 6 to 12 cycles. One entry per CDR3 protein results from TCRdb running MiXCR on the 5' RACE reads. Of about 630,000 distinct CDR3 sequences listed, roughly 21% were seen once; the top ten hold 3.5% to 4%. In regard to this clonotype: Its antigen is not identified. This clone may be a read error of a much larger clone one base away.

Input material: blood. The clonotype originates from a man in his sixties or seventies in good health.

CDR3 protein: CASSQTQRDNSPLHF. For the CDR3, the DNA is TGTGCCAGCAGTCAAACTCAGCGGGATAATTCACCCCTCCACTTT. The genes are TRBV7-9 and TRBJ1-6; D unresolved. The CDR3 sequence is 15 residues long. V dropped 6 bases and J dropped 5 bases, with 14 bases sitting between them. CDR1 SEHNR and CDR2 FQNEAQ come from the germline V gene (reference sequence).